This TCR beta chain originates from a study of OX40 agonist ivuxolimab in advanced cancers. Overall study: Prior checkpoint blockade (anti-PD-1, anti-PD-L1 or anti-CTLA-4) was permitted; approximately 40% had it. Study-wide points: Mean expanded clone counts were higher in CD8+ than CD4+ T cells. At 0.1 to 3.0 mg/kg, CD4+ and CD8+ blood T cells expanded clonally by week 6.

CDR3 length equals 17 residues. Germline CDR1 and CDR2: SGHVS and FQNEAQ. V shed 1 base and J shed 2 bases, with 14 bases lying between them. Clones were read by immunoSEQ multiplex PCR, and TCRdb kept only the in-frame ones, dropping some. This repertoire shows more than 45,000 clones, around 82% found once; its top ten account for over 3%. Sampling of blood occurred at baseline, cycle 4 day 1, and cycle 7 day 1. On this clone: Antigen specificity is unknown.

V usage is TRBV7-8 and J usage is TRBJ1-4, with D possibly TRBD1 on 5 matching bases. Sequenced here: CD4+ or CD8+ T cells sorted from blood, sampled in a trial of the OX40 agonist ivuxolimab. The clonotype was recovered from an adult with an advanced solid tumor such as melanoma, head and neck, liver or kidney cancer. CDR3: CASSLEGGGATNEKLFF. The CDR3 DNA reads as TGTGCCAGCAGCTTAGAAGGAGGCGGGGCCACTAATGAAAAACTGTTTTTT. Supplemented by reference TRBV7-8 and TRBJ1-4, the full variable domain reads GAGVSQSPRYKVAKRGQDVALRCDPISGHVSLFWYQQALGQGPEFLTYFQNEAQLDKSGLPSDRFFAERPEGSVSTLKIQRTQQEDSAVYLCASSLEGGGATNEKLFFGSGTQLSVL.